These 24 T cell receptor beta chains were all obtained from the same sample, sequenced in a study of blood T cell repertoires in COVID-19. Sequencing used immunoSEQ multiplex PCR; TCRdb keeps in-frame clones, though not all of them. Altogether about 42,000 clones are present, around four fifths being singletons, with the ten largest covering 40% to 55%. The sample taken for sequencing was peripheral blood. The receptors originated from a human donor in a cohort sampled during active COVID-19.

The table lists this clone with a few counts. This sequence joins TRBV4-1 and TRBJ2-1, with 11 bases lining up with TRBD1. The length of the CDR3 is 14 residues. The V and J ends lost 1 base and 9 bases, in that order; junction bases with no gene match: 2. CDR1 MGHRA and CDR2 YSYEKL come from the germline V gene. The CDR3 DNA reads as TGCGCCAGCAGCCAAGGGACAGGGGGCGGTGAGCAGTTCTTC. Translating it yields CASSQGTGGGEQFF.

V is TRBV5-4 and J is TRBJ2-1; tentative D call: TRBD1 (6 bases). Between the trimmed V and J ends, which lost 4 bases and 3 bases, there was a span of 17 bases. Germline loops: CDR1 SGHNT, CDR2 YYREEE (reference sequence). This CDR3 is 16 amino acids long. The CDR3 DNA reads TGTGCCAGCAGCCCGTCGGACAGCCAGGGCTACAATGAGCAGTTCTTC. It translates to CASSPSDSQGYNEQFF. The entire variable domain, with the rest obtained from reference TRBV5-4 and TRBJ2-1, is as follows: ETGVTQSPTHLIKTRGQQVTLRCSSQSGHNTVSWYQQALGQGPQFIFQYYREEENGRGNFPPRFSGLQFPNYSSELNVNALELDDSALYLCASSPSDSQGYNEQFFGPGTRLTVL.

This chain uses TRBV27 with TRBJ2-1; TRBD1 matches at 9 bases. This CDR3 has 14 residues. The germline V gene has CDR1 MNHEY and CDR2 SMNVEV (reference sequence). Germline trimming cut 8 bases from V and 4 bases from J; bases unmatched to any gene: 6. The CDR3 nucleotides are TGTGCCAGCCGAACAGGGGGCCAATACAATGAGCAGTTCTTC. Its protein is CASRTGGQYNEQFF.

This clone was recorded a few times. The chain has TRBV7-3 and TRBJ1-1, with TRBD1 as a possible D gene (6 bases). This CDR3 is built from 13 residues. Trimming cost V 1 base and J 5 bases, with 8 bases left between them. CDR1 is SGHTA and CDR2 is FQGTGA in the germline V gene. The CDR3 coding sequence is TGTGCCAGCAGCTTAAGCCAGGGGACTGAAGCTTTCTTT. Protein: CASSLSQGTEAFF.

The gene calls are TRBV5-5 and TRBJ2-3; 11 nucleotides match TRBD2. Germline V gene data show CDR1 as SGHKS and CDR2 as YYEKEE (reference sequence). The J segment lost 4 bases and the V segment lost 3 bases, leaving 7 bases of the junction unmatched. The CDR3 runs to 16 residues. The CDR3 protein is CASSSIAGGFADTQYF. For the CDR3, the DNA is TGTGCCAGCAGCTCCATAGCGGGGGGGTTTGCAGATACGCAGTATTTT.

The CDR3 spells CASSLVPGSGTGELFF. Written as DNA, the CDR3 is TGTGCCAGCAGCTTGGTTCCGGGTTCGGGCACCGGGGAGCTGTTTTTT. The chain joins TRBV5-5 to TRBJ2-2; the D is unclear. Germline CDR1 is SGHKS and CDR2 is YYEKEE (reference sequence). V shed 0 bases and J shed 4 bases, with 13 bases lying between them. This CDR3 is 16 amino acids long.

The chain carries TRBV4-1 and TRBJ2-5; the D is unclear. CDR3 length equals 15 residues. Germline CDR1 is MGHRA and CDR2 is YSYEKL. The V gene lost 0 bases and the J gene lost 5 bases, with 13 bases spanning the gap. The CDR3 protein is CASSQEFRFLETQYF. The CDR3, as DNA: TGCGCCAGCAGCCAAGAATTTCGGTTTTTGGAGACCCAGTACTTC.

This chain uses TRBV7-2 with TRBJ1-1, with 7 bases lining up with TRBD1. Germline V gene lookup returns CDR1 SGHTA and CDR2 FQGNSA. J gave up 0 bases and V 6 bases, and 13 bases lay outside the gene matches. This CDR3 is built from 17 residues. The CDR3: CASSRRPGQRLNTEAFF. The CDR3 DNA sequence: TGTGCCAGCAGTCGAAGACCGGGACAGCGATTGAACACTGAAGCTTTCTTT.

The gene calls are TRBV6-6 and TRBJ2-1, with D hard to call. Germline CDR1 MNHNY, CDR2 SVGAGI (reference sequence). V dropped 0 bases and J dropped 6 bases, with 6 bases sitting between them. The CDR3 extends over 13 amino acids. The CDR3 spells CASSYSNINEQFF. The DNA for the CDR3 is TGTGCCAGCAGTTACTCAAACATCAATGAGCAGTTCTTC.

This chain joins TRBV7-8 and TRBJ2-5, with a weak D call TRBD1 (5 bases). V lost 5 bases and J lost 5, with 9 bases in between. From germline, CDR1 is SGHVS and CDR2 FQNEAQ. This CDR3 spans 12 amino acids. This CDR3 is CASSRQMETQYF. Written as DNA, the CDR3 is TGTGCCAGCAGCCGACAGATGGAGACCCAGTACTTC.

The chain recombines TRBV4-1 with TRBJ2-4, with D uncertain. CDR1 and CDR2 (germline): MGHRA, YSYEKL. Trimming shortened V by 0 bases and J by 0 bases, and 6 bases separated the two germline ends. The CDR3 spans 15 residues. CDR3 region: CASSQDRLAKNIQYF. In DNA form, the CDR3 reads TGCGCCAGCAGCCAAGATCGTCTAGCCAAAAACATTCAGTACTTC.

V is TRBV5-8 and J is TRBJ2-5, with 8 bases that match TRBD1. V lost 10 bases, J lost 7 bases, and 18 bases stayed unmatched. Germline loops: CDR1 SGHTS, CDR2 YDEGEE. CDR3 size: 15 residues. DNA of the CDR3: TGTGCCGGGAGCGACAGGGGCGAAGCCAGGGGGACCCAGTACTTC. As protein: CAGSDRGEARGTQYF.

The DNA for the CDR3 is TGTGCCAGTAGTATGTTTGGGACAGCCTACAATGAGCAGTTCTTC. Its protein product is CASSMFGTAYNEQFF. The gene calls are TRBV19 and TRBJ2-1; the match to TRBD1 covers 7 bases. The junction had 4 bases not matched to a gene; V was cut back by 3 bases and J by 2 bases. Germline CDR1 and CDR2: LNHDA and SQIVND (reference sequence). The CDR3 runs 15 residues.

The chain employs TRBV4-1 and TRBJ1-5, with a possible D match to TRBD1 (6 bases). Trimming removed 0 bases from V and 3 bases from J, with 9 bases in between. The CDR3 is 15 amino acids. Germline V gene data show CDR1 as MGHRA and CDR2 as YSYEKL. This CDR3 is CASSQEDRPNQPQHF. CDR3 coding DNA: TGCGCCAGCAGCCAAGAAGACAGGCCCAATCAGCCCCAGCATTTT.

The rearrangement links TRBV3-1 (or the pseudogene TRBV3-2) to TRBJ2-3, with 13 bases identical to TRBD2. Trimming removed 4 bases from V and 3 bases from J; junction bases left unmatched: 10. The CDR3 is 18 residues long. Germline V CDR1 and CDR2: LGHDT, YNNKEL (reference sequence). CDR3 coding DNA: TGTGCCAGCAGCCTCTTACTAGCGGGGGGGCCTTCTACAGATACGCAGTATTTT. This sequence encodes CASSLLLAGGPSTDTQYF.

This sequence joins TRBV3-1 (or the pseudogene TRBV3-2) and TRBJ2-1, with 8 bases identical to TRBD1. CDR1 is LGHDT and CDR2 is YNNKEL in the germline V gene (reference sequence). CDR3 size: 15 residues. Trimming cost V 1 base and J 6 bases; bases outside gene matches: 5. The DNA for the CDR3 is TGTGCCAGCAGCCAAGTAGGACAGGGTGGCAATGAGCAGTTCTTC. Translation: CASSQVGQGGNEQFF.

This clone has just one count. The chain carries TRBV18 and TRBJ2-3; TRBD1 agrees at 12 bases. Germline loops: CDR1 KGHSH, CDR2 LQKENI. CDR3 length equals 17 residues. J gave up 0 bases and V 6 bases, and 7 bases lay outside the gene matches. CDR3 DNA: TGTGCCAGCTCTACCGGGACAGGGGGCTTTAGCACAGATACGCAGTATTTT. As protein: CASSTGTGGFSTDTQYF.

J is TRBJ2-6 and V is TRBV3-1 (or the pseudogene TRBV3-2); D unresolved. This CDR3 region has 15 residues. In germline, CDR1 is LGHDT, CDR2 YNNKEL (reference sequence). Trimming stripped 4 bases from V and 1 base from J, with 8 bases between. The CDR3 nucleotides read TGTGCCAGCAGCCCCAGTCGTTCTGGGGCCAACGTCCTGACTTTC. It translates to CASSPSRSGANVLTF.

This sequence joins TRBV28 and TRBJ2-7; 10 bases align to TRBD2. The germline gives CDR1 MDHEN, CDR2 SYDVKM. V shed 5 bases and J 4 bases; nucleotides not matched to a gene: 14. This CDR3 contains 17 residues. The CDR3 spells CASSRPSGGSDYYEQYV. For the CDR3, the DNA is TGTGCCAGCAGTCGGCCTAGCGGGGGCTCTGACTATTACGAGCAGTACGTC.

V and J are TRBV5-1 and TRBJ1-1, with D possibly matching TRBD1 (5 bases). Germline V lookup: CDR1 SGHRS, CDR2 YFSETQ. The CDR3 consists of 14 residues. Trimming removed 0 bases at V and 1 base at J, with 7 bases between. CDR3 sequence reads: CASSLGQSNTEAFF. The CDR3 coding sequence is TGCGCCAGCAGCTTGGGACAGTCGAACACTGAAGCTTTCTTT.

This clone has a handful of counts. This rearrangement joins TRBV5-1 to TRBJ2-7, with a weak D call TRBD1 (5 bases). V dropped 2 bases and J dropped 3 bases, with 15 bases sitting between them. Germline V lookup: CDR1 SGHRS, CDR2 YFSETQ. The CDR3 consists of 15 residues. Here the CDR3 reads CASSLNDSPLYEQYF. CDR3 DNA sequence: TGCGCCAGCAGCTTAAACGACAGCCCCCTCTACGAGCAGTACTTC.

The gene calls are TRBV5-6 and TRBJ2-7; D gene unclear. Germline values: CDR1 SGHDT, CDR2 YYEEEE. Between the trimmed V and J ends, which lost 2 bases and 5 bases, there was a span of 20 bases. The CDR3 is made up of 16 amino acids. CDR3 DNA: TGTGCCAGCAGCTTCCGCTCCCCAGCGCAGAGGAACGAGCAGTACGTC. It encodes CASSFRSPAQRNEQYV.

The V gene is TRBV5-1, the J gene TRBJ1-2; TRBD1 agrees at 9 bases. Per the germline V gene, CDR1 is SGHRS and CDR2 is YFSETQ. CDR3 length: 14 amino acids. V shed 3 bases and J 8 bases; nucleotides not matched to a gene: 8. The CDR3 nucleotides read TGCGCCAGCAGCTCTGGTGGGACAGGGAACGGCTACACCTTC. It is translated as CASSSGGTGNGYTF.

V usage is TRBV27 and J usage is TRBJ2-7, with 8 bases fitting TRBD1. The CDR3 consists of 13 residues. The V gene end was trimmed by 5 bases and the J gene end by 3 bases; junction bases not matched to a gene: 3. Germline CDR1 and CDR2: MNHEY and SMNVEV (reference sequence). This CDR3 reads CASSLGTGYEQYF. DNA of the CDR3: TGTGCCAGCAGTCTAGGGACAGGCTACGAGCAGTACTTC.